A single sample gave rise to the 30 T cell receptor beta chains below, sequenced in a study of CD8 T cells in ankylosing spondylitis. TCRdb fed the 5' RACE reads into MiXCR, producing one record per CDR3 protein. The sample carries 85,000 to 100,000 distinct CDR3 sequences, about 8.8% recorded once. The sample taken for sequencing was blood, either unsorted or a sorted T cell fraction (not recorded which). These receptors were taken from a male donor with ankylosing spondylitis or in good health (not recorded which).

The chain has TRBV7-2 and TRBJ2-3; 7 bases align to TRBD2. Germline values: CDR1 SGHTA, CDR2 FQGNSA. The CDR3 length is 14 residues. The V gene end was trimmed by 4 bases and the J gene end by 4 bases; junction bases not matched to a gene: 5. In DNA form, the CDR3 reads TGTGCCAGCAGCTCGGTTCTAGCGGCAGATACGCAGTATTTT. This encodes CASSSVLAADTQYF. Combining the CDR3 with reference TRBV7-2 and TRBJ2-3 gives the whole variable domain GAGVSQSPSNKVTEKGKDVELRCDPISGHTALYWYRQSLGQGLEFLIYFQGNSAPDKSGLPSDRFSAERTGGSVSTLTIQRTQQEDSAVYLCASSSVLAADTQYFGPGTRLTVL.

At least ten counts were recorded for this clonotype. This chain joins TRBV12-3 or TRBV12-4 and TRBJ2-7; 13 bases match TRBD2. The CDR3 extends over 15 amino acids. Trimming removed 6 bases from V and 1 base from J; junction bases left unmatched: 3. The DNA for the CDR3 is TGTGCCAGCAGACTAGCGGGGGGGCCGTCCTACGAGCAGTACTTC. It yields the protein CASRLAGGPSYEQYF.

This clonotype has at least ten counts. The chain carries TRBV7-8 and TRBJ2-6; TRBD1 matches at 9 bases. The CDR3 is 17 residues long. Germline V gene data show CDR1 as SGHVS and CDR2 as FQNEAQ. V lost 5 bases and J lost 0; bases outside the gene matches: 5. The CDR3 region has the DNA TGTGCCAGCAGCGCGACAGGGGGGGGCTCTGGGGCCAACGTCCTGACTTTC. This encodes CASSATGGGSGANVLTF.

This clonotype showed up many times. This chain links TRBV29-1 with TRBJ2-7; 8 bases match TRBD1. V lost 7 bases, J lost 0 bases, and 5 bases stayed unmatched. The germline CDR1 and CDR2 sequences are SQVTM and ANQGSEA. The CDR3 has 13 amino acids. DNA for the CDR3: TGCAGCGCAAGGGACAGGACCTCCTACGAGCAGTACTTC. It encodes CSARDRTSYEQYF.

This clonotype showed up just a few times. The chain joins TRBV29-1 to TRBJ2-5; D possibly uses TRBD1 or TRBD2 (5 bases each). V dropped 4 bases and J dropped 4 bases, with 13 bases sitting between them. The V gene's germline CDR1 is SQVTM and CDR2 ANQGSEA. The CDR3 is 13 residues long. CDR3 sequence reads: CSVAGGKGETQYF. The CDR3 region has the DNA TGCAGCGTTGCTGGGGGTAAAGGAGAGACCCAGTACTTC.

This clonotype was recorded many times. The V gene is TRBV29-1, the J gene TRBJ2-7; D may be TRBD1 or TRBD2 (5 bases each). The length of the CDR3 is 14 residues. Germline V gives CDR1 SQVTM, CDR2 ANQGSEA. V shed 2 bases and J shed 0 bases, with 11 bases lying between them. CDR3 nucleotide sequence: TGCAGCGTTGAAAAGACCGGGACCTCCTACGAGCAGTACTTC. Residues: CSVEKTGTSYEQYF.

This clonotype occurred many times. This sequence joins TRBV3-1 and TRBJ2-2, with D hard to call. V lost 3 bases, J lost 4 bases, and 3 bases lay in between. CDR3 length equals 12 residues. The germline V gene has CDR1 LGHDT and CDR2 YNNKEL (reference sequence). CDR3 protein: CASSQLTGELFF. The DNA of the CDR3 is TGTGCCAGCAGCCAGCTCACCGGGGAGCTGTTTTTT.

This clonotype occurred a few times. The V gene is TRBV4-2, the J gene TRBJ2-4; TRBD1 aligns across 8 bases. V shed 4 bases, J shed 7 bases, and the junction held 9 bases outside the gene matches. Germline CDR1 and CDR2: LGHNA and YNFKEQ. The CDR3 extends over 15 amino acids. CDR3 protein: CASSPPGGLGNIQYF. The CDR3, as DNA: TGTGCCAGCAGCCCACCAGGGGGCTTGGGGAACATTCAGTACTTC.

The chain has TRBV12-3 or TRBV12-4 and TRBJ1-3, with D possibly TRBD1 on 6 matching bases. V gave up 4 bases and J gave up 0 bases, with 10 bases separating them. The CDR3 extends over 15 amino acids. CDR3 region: CASSYRVSSGNTIYF. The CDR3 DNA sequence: TGTGCCAGCAGTTACAGGGTTAGCTCTGGAAACACCATATATTTT.

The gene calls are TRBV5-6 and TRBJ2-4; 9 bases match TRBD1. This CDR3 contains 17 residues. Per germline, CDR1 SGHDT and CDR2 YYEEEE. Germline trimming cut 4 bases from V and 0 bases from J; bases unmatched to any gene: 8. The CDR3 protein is CASSRPTGGRAKNIQYF. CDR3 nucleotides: TGTGCCAGCAGCCGACCGACAGGGGGGAGAGCCAAAAACATTCAGTACTTC.

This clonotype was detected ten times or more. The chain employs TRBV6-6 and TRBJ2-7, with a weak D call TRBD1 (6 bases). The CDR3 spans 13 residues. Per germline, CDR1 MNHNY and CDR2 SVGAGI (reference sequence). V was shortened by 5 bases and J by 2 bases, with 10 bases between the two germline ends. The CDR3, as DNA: TGTGCCAGCAGTGGACAGCGGACCTACGAGCAGTACTTC. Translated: CASSGQRTYEQYF.

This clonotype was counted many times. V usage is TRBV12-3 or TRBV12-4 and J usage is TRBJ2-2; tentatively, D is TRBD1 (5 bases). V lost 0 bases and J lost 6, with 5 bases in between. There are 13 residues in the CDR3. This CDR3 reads CASSLARAGELFF. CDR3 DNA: TGTGCCAGCAGTTTAGCCAGGGCCGGGGAGCTGTTTTTT.

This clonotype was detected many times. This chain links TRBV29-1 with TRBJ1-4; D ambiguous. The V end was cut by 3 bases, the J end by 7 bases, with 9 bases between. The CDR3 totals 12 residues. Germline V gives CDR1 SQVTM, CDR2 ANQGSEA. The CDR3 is CSVEATPEKLFF. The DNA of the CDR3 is TGCAGCGTTGAGGCAACTCCTGAAAAACTGTTTTTT.

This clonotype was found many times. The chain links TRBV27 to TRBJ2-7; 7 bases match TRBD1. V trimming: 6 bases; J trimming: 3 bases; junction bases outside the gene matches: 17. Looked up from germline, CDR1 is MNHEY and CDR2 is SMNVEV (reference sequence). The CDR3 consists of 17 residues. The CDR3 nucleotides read TGTGCCAGCAGATCTAGACCAGGGGGTCAATATAACTACGAGCAGTACTTC. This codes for CASRSRPGGQYNYEQYF.

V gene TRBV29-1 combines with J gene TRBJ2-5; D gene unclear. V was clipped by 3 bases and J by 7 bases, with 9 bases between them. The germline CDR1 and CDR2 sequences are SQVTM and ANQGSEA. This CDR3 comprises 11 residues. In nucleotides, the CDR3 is TGCAGCGTTGACCAGAGCCGGACCCAGTACTTC. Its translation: CSVDQSRTQYF.

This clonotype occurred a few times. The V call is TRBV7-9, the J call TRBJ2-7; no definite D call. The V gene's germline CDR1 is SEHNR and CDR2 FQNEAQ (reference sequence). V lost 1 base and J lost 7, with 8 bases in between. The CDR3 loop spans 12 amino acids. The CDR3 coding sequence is TGTGCCAGCAGCTTAGATGAGAGGGAGCAGTACTTC. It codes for CASSLDEREQYF.

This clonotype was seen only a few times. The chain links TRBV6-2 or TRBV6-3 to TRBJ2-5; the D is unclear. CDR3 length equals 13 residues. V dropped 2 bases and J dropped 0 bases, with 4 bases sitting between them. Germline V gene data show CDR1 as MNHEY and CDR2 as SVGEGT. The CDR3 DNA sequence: TGTGCCAGCAGTTACGGCAACCAAGAGACCCAGTACTTC. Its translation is CASSYGNQETQYF.

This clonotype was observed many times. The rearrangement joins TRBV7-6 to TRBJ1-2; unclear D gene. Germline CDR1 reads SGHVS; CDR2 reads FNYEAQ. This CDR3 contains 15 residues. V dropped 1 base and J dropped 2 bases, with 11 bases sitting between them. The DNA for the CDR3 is TGTGCCAGCAGCTTAGGAGGATATACGAACTATGGCTACACCTTC. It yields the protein CASSLGGYTNYGYTF.

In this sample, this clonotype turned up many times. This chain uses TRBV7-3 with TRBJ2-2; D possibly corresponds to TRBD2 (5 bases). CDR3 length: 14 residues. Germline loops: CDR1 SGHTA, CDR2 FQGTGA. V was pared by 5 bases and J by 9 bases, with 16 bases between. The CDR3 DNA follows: TGTGCCAGCAGCGTAGAGGGTGGTAATCGGGAGCTGTTTTTT. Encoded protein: CASSVEGGNRELFF.

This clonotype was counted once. This CDR3 is CACTQAGSGTFNYGYTF. CDR3 in DNA: TGTGCCTGCACCCAAGCTGGTTCCGGGACCTTTAACTATGGCTACACCTTC. V usage is TRBV3-1 and J usage is TRBJ1-2; tentative D call: TRBD1 (5 bases). Germline V gene lookup returns CDR1 LGHDT and CDR2 YNNKEL (reference sequence). V was cut by 11 bases and J by 1 base, with 26 bases left in between. This CDR3 contains 17 residues.

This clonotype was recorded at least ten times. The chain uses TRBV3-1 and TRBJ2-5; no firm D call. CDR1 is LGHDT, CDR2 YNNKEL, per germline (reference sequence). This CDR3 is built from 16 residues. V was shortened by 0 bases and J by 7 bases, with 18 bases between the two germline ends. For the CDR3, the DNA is TGTGCCAGCAGCCAAGATTTGCGGTTGGCAAGATGGACCCAGTACTTC. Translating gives CASSQDLRLARWTQYF.

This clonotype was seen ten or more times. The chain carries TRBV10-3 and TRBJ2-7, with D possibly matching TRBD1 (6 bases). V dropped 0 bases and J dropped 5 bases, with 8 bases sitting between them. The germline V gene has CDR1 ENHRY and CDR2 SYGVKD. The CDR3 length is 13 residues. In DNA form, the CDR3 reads TGTGCCATCAGTGAGTCAGGGGGTCACGAGCAGTACTTC. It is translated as CAISESGGHEQYF.

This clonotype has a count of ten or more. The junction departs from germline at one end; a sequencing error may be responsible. The CDR3 DNA follows: TGTGCCAGCAGTTTGCGTCAGGGTGGAGACACCATATATTTT. Amino acid sequence: CASSLRQGGDTIYF. J is TRBJ1-3 and V is TRBV28; weak D call: TRBD1 (5 bases). CDR3 length: 14 amino acids. The V gene's germline CDR1 is MDHEN and CDR2 SYDVKM.

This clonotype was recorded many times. The DNA for the CDR3 is TGTGCCACCAGCAGACGCGGACAGGGAGAGACCCAGTACTTC. It translates to CATSRRGQGETQYF. V gene TRBV15 combines with J gene TRBJ2-5, with 8 bases lining up with TRBD1. The germline V gene has CDR1 LNHNV and CDR2 YYDKDF (reference sequence). After removal of 2 bases from V and 4 bases from J, the junction contained 3 bases not matched to a gene. The length of the CDR3 is 14 residues.

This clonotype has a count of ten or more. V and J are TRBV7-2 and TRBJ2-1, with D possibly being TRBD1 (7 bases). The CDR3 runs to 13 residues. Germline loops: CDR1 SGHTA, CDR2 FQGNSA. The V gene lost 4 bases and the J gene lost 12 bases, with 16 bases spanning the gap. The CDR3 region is CASSSAGGYAQFF. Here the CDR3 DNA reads TGTGCCAGCAGCTCGGCAGGGGGGTATGCGCAGTTCTTC.

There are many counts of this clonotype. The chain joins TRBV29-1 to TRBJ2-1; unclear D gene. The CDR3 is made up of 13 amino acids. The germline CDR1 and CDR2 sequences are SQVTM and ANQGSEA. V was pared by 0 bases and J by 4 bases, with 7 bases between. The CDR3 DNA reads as TGCAGCGTTGAAGATACGGCATACAATGAGCAGTTCTTC. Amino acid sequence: CSVEDTAYNEQFF.

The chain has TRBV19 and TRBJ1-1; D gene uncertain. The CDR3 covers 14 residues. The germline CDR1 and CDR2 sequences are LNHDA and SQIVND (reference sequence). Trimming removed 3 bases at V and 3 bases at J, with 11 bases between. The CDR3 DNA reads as TGTGCCAGTAGTATTCCGGGTTTTGACACTGAAGCTTTCTTT. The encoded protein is CASSIPGFDTEAFF.

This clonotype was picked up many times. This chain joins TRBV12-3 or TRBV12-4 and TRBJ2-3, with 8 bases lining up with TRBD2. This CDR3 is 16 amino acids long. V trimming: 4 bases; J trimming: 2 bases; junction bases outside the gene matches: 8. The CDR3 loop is CASSSQGGGFTDTQYF. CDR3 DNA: TGTGCCAGCAGTTCCCAAGGCGGGGGGTTCACAGATACGCAGTATTTT.

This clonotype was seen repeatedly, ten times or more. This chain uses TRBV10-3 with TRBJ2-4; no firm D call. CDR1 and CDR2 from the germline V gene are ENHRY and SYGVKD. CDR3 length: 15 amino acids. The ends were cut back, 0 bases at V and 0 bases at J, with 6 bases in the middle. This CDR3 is CAISESELAKNIQYF. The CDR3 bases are TGTGCCATCAGTGAGTCGGAACTAGCCAAAAACATTCAGTACTTC.

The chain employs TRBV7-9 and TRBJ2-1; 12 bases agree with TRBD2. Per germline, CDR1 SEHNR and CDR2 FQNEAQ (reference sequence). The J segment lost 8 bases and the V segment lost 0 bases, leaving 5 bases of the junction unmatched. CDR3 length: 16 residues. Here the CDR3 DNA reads TGTGCCAGCAGCTTAGCCGGGACTAGCGGGTGGGATGAGCAGTTCTTC. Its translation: CASSLAGTSGWDEQFF.